The 24 T cell receptor beta chains presented below share a single source sample, sequenced in a study of blood T cell repertoires in COVID-19. TCRdb keeps only in-frame clones here, not all; method: immunoSEQ multiplex PCR. The sample consists of 150,000 or so clones, 80% of them appearing once. Sequenced input: peripheral blood. Receptors originate from a man aged 55 to 70 with acute or convalescent COVID-19.

This clone has just a few counts. CDR3 protein: CSVNPSGASTDTQYF. In DNA form, the CDR3 reads TGCAGCGTTAACCCGAGCGGGGCTAGCACAGATACGCAGTATTTT. J is TRBJ2-3 and V is TRBV29-1; 7 bases match TRBD2. V gave up 5 bases and J gave up 0 bases; unmatched junction bases: 8. The CDR3 length is 15 residues. The V gene's germline CDR1 is SQVTM and CDR2 ANQGSEA.

This rearrangement joins TRBV6-2 or TRBV6-3 to TRBJ1-2, with 7 bases fitting TRBD1. Unmatched junction bases numbered 6, after V lost 4 bases and J lost 4 bases. Per germline, CDR1 MNHEY and CDR2 SVGEGT. The CDR3 covers 14 residues. CDR3 coding DNA: TGTGCCAGCAGTTCCGTGACAGGGCTCTATGGCTACACCTTC. Residues: CASSSVTGLYGYTF.

V and J are TRBV3-1 (or the pseudogene TRBV3-2) and TRBJ1-1; 9 nucleotides line up with TRBD1. After removal of 1 base from V and 5 bases from J, the junction contained 2 bases not matched to a gene. The CDR3 is 14 amino acids. Germline V gene lookup returns CDR1 LGHDT and CDR2 YNNKEL (reference sequence). In DNA, the CDR3 is TGTGCCAGCAGCCAAGGACAGGGGGGGACTGAAGCTTTCTTT. Protein product: CASSQGQGGTEAFF.

This chain links TRBV5-6 with TRBJ1-2, with TRBD1 as a possible D gene (5 bases). Trimming took off 2 bases at V and 10 bases at J, with 15 bases between the two ends. The CDR3 sequence is 13 residues long. The germline V gene has CDR1 SGHDT and CDR2 YYEEEE. Written as DNA, the CDR3 is TGTGCCAGCAGCTTCGGCAGGGAGGAGGACTACACCTTC. Protein product: CASSFGREEDYTF.

This rearrangement joins TRBV4-1 to TRBJ2-7, with 7 bases that match TRBD1. The J segment lost 1 base and the V segment lost 2 bases, leaving 8 bases of the junction unmatched. CDR1 MGHRA and CDR2 YSYEKL come from the germline V gene. This CDR3 has 16 amino acids. The CDR3 loop is CASSQWVVTGSYEQYF. Written as DNA, the CDR3 is TGCGCCAGCAGCCAATGGGTGGTGACAGGGTCCTACGAGCAGTACTTC.

The chain combines TRBV19 with TRBJ2-1; 9 bases align to TRBD2. J was trimmed by 5 bases and V by 8 bases; bases with no gene match: 10. This CDR3 is 15 amino acids long. Looked up from germline, CDR1 is LNHDA and CDR2 is SQIVND (reference sequence). CDR3 region: CASALSSGVHNEQFF. In DNA, the CDR3 is TGTGCCAGTGCCCTATCTAGCGGGGTCCACAATGAGCAGTTCTTC.

V and J are TRBV20-1 and TRBJ2-1; 9 nucleotides line up with TRBD2. Germline CDR1 DFQATT, CDR2 SNEGSKA (reference sequence). The CDR3 consists of 17 residues. V shed 3 bases, J shed 0 bases, and the junction held 9 bases outside the gene matches. Here the CDR3 DNA reads TGCAGTGCTAGTATTCTAGCGGGGCCAGGCTCCTACAATGAGCAGTTCTTC. Its translation: CSASILAGPGSYNEQFF.

This clone was detected only once. The V and J genes are TRBV2 and TRBJ1-1; D perhaps matches TRBD1 (5 bases). This CDR3 contains 12 residues. Trimming stripped 6 bases from V and 9 bases from J, with 14 bases between. Germline CDR1 and CDR2: SNHLY and FYNNEI. The CDR3 loop is CASRERGVQAFF. The CDR3 coding sequence is TGTGCCAGCAGGGAAAGGGGCGTCCAAGCTTTCTTT.

This chain uses TRBV24-1 with TRBJ2-7; TRBD2 is a possible D gene (6 bases). Trimming pared 1 base from V and 9 bases from J, leaving 24 bases between. The CDR3 runs to 17 residues. CDR1 is KGHDR, CDR2 SFDVKD, per germline. The CDR3 DNA is TGTGCCACCAGTGATTTTCTTACTCCGGGACTGCCTCCGGGGCAGTACTTC. Its protein product is CATSDFLTPGLPPGQYF.

CDR3 sequence reads: CASSSGIAGPYEQYF. As DNA, the CDR3 is TGTGCCAGCAGCTCCGGGATAGCGGGACCTTACGAGCAGTACTTC. The chain recombines TRBV5-4 with TRBJ2-7; 8 nucleotides agree with TRBD2. J lost 4 bases, V lost 3 bases, and 9 bases had no gene match. The CDR3 spans 15 residues. The V gene's germline CDR1 is SGHNT and CDR2 YYREEE (reference sequence).

This chain connects TRBV11-2 to TRBJ2-5, with 12 bases matching TRBD2. The CDR3 consists of 17 residues. Germline V gene sequence: CDR1 SGHAT, CDR2 FQNNGV. The V segment lost 1 base and the J segment 5 bases; nucleotides outside the gene matches: 8. Written as DNA, the CDR3 is TGTGCCAGCAGCTTAGGACTAGCGGGGGCCCTTGGGGAGACCCAGTACTTC. Translated, it gives CASSLGLAGALGETQYF.

The chain is built from TRBV5-1 and TRBJ2-5; D is ambiguous. Germline V gene data show CDR1 as SGHRS and CDR2 as YFSETQ. Trimming took 1 base from V and 5 from J, leaving 9 bases between them. There are 13 residues in the CDR3. Written as DNA, the CDR3 is TGCGCCAGCAGCTTGTACAGTTATGAGACCCAGTACTTC. Translation: CASSLYSYETQYF.

The V gene is TRBV6-5, the J gene TRBJ1-1; no clear D. The CDR3 contains 11 residues. The germline V gene has CDR1 MNHEY and CDR2 SVGAGI. V was trimmed by 8 bases and J by 2 bases, leaving 6 bases between them. CDR3 loop: CASGGNTEAFF. The CDR3 nucleotides are TGTGCCAGCGGCGGAAACACTGAAGCTTTCTTT.

This clone was picked up one time. The chain links TRBV12-3 or TRBV12-4 to TRBJ1-1; D is perhaps TRBD1 (5 bases). With 6 bases removed from V and 12 bases from J, the gap between germline ends came to 17 bases. The CDR3 totals 12 residues. The CDR3, as DNA: TGTGCCAGCAGCATGAATACAGGCCAGCCTTTCTTT. This codes for CASSMNTGQPFF.

This sequence joins TRBV27 and TRBJ1-4; 8 bases are shared with TRBD1. This CDR3 is 19 amino acids long. Germline V lookup: CDR1 MNHEY, CDR2 SMNVEV (reference sequence). V was clipped by 5 bases and J by 8 bases; unmatched bases: 22. CDR3 coding DNA: TGTGCCAGCAGTCCCGCCGCTATTTTTCGCAGGGGGCGAAAAGAAAAACTGTTTTTT. Its translation: CASSPAAIFRRGRKEKLFF.

A remark on this clone: This may be a read error: a much more frequent sequence differs by one nucleotide. CDR3 nucleotides: TGCGCCAGATGGCCAGGCAAGTTATACGAGCAGTACTTC. Encoded protein: CARWPGKLYEQYF. The chain combines TRBV10-1 with TRBJ2-7, with D uncertain. The CDR3 has 13 residues. Germline CDR1 WNHNN, CDR2 SYGVQD (reference sequence). Trimming left V 9 bases short and J 4 bases short, with 16 bases between.

The V gene is TRBV19, the J gene TRBJ1-2, with D uncertain. This CDR3 has 13 amino acids. Germline V lookup: CDR1 LNHDA, CDR2 SQIVND (reference sequence). The germline V and J ends were trimmed by 4 bases and 8 bases, with 14 bases remaining between them. CDR3: CASSTHPAQGYTF. The CDR3 nucleotides are TGTGCCAGTAGTACCCACCCTGCGCAAGGCTACACCTTC.

V usage is TRBV7-3 and J usage is TRBJ2-2; TRBD2 is a possible D gene (5 bases). The CDR3 consists of 15 residues. V lost 5 bases, J lost 1 base, and 11 bases lay in between. Germline V gene sequence: CDR1 SGHTA, CDR2 FQGTGA. Here the CDR3 reads CASSPGGGNTGELFF. CDR3 sequence (DNA): TGTGCCAGCAGCCCCGGAGGAGGGAACACCGGGGAGCTGTTTTTT. The whole variable domain, remainder taken from reference TRBV7-3 and TRBJ2-2, is GAGVSQTPSNKVTEKGKYVELRCDPISGHTALYWYRQSLGQGPEFLIYFQGTGAADDSGLPNDRFFAVRPEGSVSTLKIQRTERGDSAVYLCASSPGGGNTGELFFGEGSRLTVL.

V usage is TRBV9 and J usage is TRBJ2-5, with D maybe TRBD1 (6 bases). Trimming pared 0 bases from V and 6 bases from J, leaving 9 bases between. The CDR3 is 13 residues long. Germline CDR1 and CDR2: SGDLS and YYNGEE. The CDR3 nucleotides are TGTGCCAGCAGCGTAGGCCAGGGGCAGACCCAGTACTTC. Translating it yields CASSVGQGQTQYF.

The J gene is TRBJ2-6, the V gene TRBV7-3; 10 bases are shared with TRBD1. The CDR3 is made up of 19 amino acids. Germline CDR1 SGHTA, CDR2 FQGTGA. Trimming cost V 2 bases and J 4 bases; bases outside gene matches: 11. In DNA, the CDR3 is TGTGCCAGCAGCTTACGGCATGGGACAGGGGCCATAGGGGCCAACGTCCTGACTTTC. Protein product: CASSLRHGTGAIGANVLTF.

In this sample, this clone turned up once. The rearrangement joins TRBV7-9 to TRBJ1-2; the match to TRBD1 covers 9 bases. V lost 1 base, J lost 6 bases, and 3 bases stayed unmatched. Per germline, CDR1 SEHNR and CDR2 FQNEAQ (reference sequence). The CDR3 contains 14 residues. The CDR3, as DNA: TGTGCCAGCAGCTTAGGACAGGGGGTTGATGGCTACACCTTC. As protein: CASSLGQGVDGYTF.

V gene TRBV7-2 combines with J gene TRBJ1-2; D not certain. The CDR3 is 11 amino acids. V gave up 2 bases and J gave up 8 bases, with 6 bases separating them. The V gene's germline CDR1 is SGHTA and CDR2 FQGNSA. CDR3 region: CASSLNSGYTF. CDR3 sequence (DNA): TGTGCCAGCAGCTTAAACTCCGGCTACACCTTC.

CDR3 sequence (DNA): TGTGCCAGCAGCCGCGTACCGGGACTAGCGACCTACAATGAGCAGTTCTTC. This codes for CASSRVPGLATYNEQFF. The rearrangement links TRBV3-1 (or the pseudogene TRBV3-2) to TRBJ2-1, with 10 positions matching TRBD2. Trimming took 4 bases from V and 2 from J; bases not matched to a gene: 8. The germline V gene encodes CDR1 LGHDT and CDR2 YNNKEL (reference sequence). This CDR3 has 17 amino acids.

The chain has TRBV18 and TRBJ1-4, with 8 bases aligning to TRBD1. The CDR3 is 17 amino acids. J lost 1 base, V lost 5 bases, and 9 bases had no gene match. Germline lookup yields CDR1 KGHSH and CDR2 LQKENI. The CDR3 DNA reads TGTGCCAGCTCAATTCAGAGGACAGGGATAACTAATGAAAAACTGTTTTTT. It encodes CASSIQRTGITNEKLFF. The full variable domain, completed using reference TRBV18 and TRBJ1-4, is NAGVMQNPRHLVRRRGQEARLRCSPMKGHSHVYWYRQLPEEGLKFMVYLQKENIIDESGMPKERFSAEFPKEGPSILRIQQVVRGDSAAYFCASSIQRTGITNEKLFFGSGTQLSVL.